One and the same sample provided the 6 T cell receptor beta chains below, sequenced in a study of T cells expressing NK-cell markers. Each CDR3 protein gets one entry in TCRdb, which reprocessed the 5' RACE reads and gives no DNA. The sample holds about 180,000 distinct CDR3 sequences. Sequencing used blood T cells: a sorted CD56 or NKG2C T cell subset, CD4+ or CD8+ T cells, or bulk PBMC T cells (not recorded which). Every receptor here comes from a man aged 18 to 69 in good health.

The chain has TRBV7-9 and TRBJ2-7; the D call from TCRdb, TRBD2, cannot be confirmed without DNA. CDR1 and CDR2 from the germline V gene are SEHNR and FQNEAQ (reference sequence). CDR3 length: 14 residues. The CDR3 protein is CASSLAGLVDEQYF.

The J gene is TRBJ2-2, the V gene TRBV27. The germline V gene has CDR1 MNHEY and CDR2 SMNVEV (reference sequence). The CDR3 consists of 15 residues. The CDR3 region is CASSLFDKGSGELFF.

The J gene is TRBJ2-1, the V gene TRBV6-5; the TCRdb call, TRBD2, lacks DNA for checking. This CDR3 contains 15 residues. Germline values: CDR1 MNHEY, CDR2 SVGAGI. This chain's CDR3 is CASSFGARELDEQFF.

The chain uses TRBV28 and TRBJ1-1. The CDR3 has 13 residues. Germline lookup yields CDR1 MDHEN and CDR2 SYDVKM. The CDR3 loop is CATYDILDTEAFF.

The gene calls are TRBV7-2 and TRBJ2-1. Germline V gene data show CDR1 as SGHTA and CDR2 as FQGNSA. The CDR3 extends over 15 amino acids. CDR3 protein: CASSLGLAVYNEQFF.

The V call is TRBV28, the J call TRBJ2-7; the D gene TCRdb calls, TRBD1, cannot be checked with no DNA. CDR3 length: 15 residues. Germline CDR1 reads MDHEN; CDR2 reads SYDVKM. Here the CDR3 reads CASSTIQVSSYEQYF.